This T cell receptor (beta chain) was sequenced in a study of T cell clusters in autoimmune cytopenias. In the case of this clonotype: The target antigen is unknown.

Each sample's input was roughly 270 ng genomic DNA, about 38,000 genome equivalents. This CDR3 contains 12 residues. CDR1 and CDR2 from the germline V gene are MNHNS and SASEGT. Regarding the study as a whole: Primary autoimmune cytopenia patients appeared to lack physiological T cell clusters present in healthy donors. Active autoimmune hepatitis patients had around 3-fold fewer exclusive TRB clusters than healthy donors. No cluster-lack signature appeared between secondary cytopenia and chronic lymphocytic leukemia patients, apparently due to lymphoma masking. TRB repertoire shifts in secondary cytopenia and chronic lymphocytic leukemia mostly reflected lymphoma, not autoimmunity.

Multiplex touch-down PCR amplified TRB using TRB-A and TRB-B pools in one tube. One entry per CDR3 protein, without DNA, is what TCRdb gives after re-calling the multiplex PCR reads. In total, the table holds more than 12,000 distinct CDR3 sequences. Sequenced material: peripheral blood. The gene calls are TRBV6-1 and TRBJ1-5. This TCR derives from a human donor with an autoimmune cytopenia or autoimmune hepatitis (not recorded which). The CDR3 spells CASSRPNQPQHF.